This passage covers 29 T cell receptor beta chains from one sample sequenced in a study of neurological immune-mediated disorders. TCRdb used MiXCR to reprocess the 5' RACE reads, holding one entry per CDR3 protein. This table holds tens of thousands of distinct CDR3 sequences, around 4% found once. Sequenced: PBMCs. The receptor source for this set is a man aged 30-40 years with multiple sclerosis.

This clonotype was seen ten or more times. The chain combines TRBV9 with TRBJ2-7, with D unclear. Germline V gene data show CDR1 as SGDLS and CDR2 as YYNGEE. This CDR3 is built from 12 residues. Trimming shortened V by 0 bases and J by 6 bases, and 7 bases separated the two germline ends. CDR3 loop: CASSVGGGEQYF. The CDR3 DNA follows: TGTGCCAGCAGCGTAGGTGGCGGCGAGCAGTACTTC.

This clonotype has at least ten counts. CDR3 bases: TGTGCCAGCAGTTTCCAGGGCCCCTATGGCTACACCTTC. Residues: CASSFQGPYGYTF. The rearrangement links TRBV12-3 or TRBV12-4 to TRBJ1-2, with a possible D match to TRBD1 (5 bases). V gave up 3 bases and J gave up 4 bases, with 9 bases separating them. This CDR3 has 13 residues.

This clonotype showed up many times. This rearrangement joins TRBV15 to TRBJ2-4; D is unclear. This CDR3 is built from 13 residues. The germline V gene has CDR1 LNHNV and CDR2 YYDKDF (reference sequence). V dropped 4 bases and J dropped 6 bases, with 10 bases sitting between them. The chain's CDR3 is CATSIGDLNIQYF. The CDR3 DNA follows: TGTGCCACCAGCATAGGTGACTTAAACATTCAGTACTTC.

This clonotype was seen many times. The V and J genes are TRBV15 and TRBJ2-7; D not certain. Trimming cost V 8 bases and J 2 bases, with 10 bases left between them. The CDR3 extends over 12 amino acids. Germline V CDR1 and CDR2: LNHNV, YYDKDF (reference sequence). The CDR3 sequence: CATGSFPYEQYF. CDR3 nucleotide sequence: TGTGCCACCGGGTCCTTCCCCTACGAGCAGTACTTC.

In this sample, this clonotype turned up many times. This chain links TRBV7-2 with TRBJ1-5, with D hard to call. Trimming pared 5 bases from V and 6 bases from J, leaving 14 bases between. CDR3 length: 14 amino acids. CDR1 is SGHTA and CDR2 is FQGNSA in the germline V gene. CDR3 sequence reads: CASSPGGVSQPQHF. For the CDR3, the DNA is TGTGCCAGCAGCCCAGGTGGGGTATCTCAGCCCCAGCATTTT.

The sample holds many counts of this clonotype. This chain joins TRBV11-2 and TRBJ2-4; unclear D gene. Germline loops: CDR1 SGHAT, CDR2 FQNNGV. Trimming pared 0 bases from V and 5 bases from J, leaving 8 bases between. There are 14 residues in the CDR3. The CDR3 loop reads CASSLDGPENIQYF. DNA of the CDR3: TGTGCCAGCAGCTTAGATGGACCTGAAAACATTCAGTACTTC.

This clonotype was seen a handful of times. The rearrangement uses TRBV5-6 and TRBJ2-7, with 13 nucleotides matching TRBD2. Germline values: CDR1 SGHDT, CDR2 YYEEEE. The CDR3 covers 15 residues. The V and J ends lost 2 bases and 4 bases, in that order; junction bases with no gene match: 3. The CDR3, as DNA: TGTGCCAGCAGCTTCCGGACTAGCGGGGGATACGAGCAGTACTTC. Amino acids: CASSFRTSGGYEQYF. Using reference TRBV5-6 and TRBJ2-7 for the parts outside the CDR3, the full variable domain is DAGVTQSPTHLIKTRGQQVTLRCSPKSGHDTVSWYQQALGQGPQFIFQYYEEEERQRGNFPDRFSGHQFPNYSSELNVNALLLGDSALYLCASSFRTSGGYEQYFGPGTRLTVT.

This clonotype occurred many times. The chain joins TRBV18 to TRBJ2-1; no definite D call. Trimming took off 3 bases at V and 11 bases at J, with 11 bases between the two ends. Germline V gene data show CDR1 as KGHSH and CDR2 as LQKENI. The CDR3 contains 12 residues. CDR3 residues: CASSPENRQQFF. In nucleotides, the CDR3 is TGTGCCAGCTCACCCGAAAATAGGCAGCAGTTCTTC.

This clonotype was detected many times. The chain joins TRBV6-5 to TRBJ2-7, with 10 bases identical to TRBD1. Germline V gene sequence: CDR1 MNHEY, CDR2 SVGAGI. V was pared by 6 bases and J by 6 bases, with 8 bases of the junction left unmatched. The CDR3 has 14 residues. In DNA form, the CDR3 reads TGTGCCAGCAGACAAGACAGGGGGCTAAGCGAGCAGTACTTC. It specifies CASRQDRGLSEQYF.

This clonotype has a count of ten or more. The chain uses TRBV4-2 and TRBJ2-1; D might be TRBD2 (5 bases). CDR1 and CDR2 from the germline V gene are LGHNA and YNFKEQ. V lost 0 bases and J 4 bases, leaving 13 bases between the germline ends. The CDR3 has 16 amino acids. CDR3: CASSQDQAELYNEQFF. CDR3 nucleotides: TGTGCCAGCAGCCAAGATCAAGCGGAGCTATACAATGAGCAGTTCTTC.

In its sample, this clonotype was seen many times. This chain uses TRBV7-3 with TRBJ2-1, with 8 nucleotides matching TRBD2. After removal of 4 bases from V and 8 bases from J, the junction contained 10 bases not matched to a gene. Germline CDR1 is SGHTA and CDR2 is FQGTGA. This CDR3 has 15 amino acids. The CDR3 DNA is TGTGCCAGCAGCTCGCGGGGGGCCTCAGAGGATGAGCAGTTCTTC. Its translation is CASSSRGASEDEQFF. Together with reference TRBV7-3 and TRBJ2-1, the CDR3 gives the full variable domain: GAGVSQTPSNKVTEKGKYVELRCDPISGHTALYWYRQSLGQGPEFLIYFQGTGAADDSGLPNDRFFAVRPEGSVSTLKIQRTERGDSAVYLCASSSRGASEDEQFFGPGTRLTVL.

This clonotype was observed at least ten times. The chain recombines TRBV28 with TRBJ1-6; no clear D gene. Germline CDR1 MDHEN, CDR2 SYDVKM. CDR3 size: 15 residues. The germline V and J ends were trimmed by 3 bases and 3 bases, with 9 bases remaining between them. The CDR3 DNA sequence: TGTGCCAGCAGTTTCCCGAATGTCTATAATTCACCCCTCCACTTT. Its translation: CASSFPNVYNSPLHF.

This clonotype was seen at least ten times. This chain connects TRBV5-1 to TRBJ1-1; 8 bases align to TRBD1. Germline V gene lookup returns CDR1 SGHRS and CDR2 YFSETQ. The CDR3 totals 15 residues. The V gene end was trimmed by 4 bases and the J gene end by 6 bases; junction bases not matched to a gene: 11. CDR3 sequence reads: CASSIGQGQGPEAFF. Here the CDR3 DNA reads TGCGCCAGCAGCATAGGACAGGGTCAGGGACCTGAAGCTTTCTTT.

This clonotype was picked up many times. The V call is TRBV2, the J call TRBJ2-2; D gene uncertain. Between the trimmed V and J ends, which lost 6 bases and 7 bases, there was a span of 6 bases. CDR1 and CDR2 from the germline V gene are SNHLY and FYNNEI. This CDR3 comprises 11 residues. This CDR3 reads CASSNVGELFF. In DNA, the CDR3 is TGTGCCAGCAGCAACGTCGGGGAGCTGTTTTTT.

This clonotype appeared many times. This rearrangement joins TRBV9 to TRBJ1-2; 7 bases fit TRBD1. The CDR3 is 15 residues long. Germline V gene data show CDR1 as SGDLS and CDR2 as YYNGEE. The trim removed 3 bases at V and 7 bases at J, leaving 12 bases unmatched. The CDR3 region has the DNA TGTGCCAGCAGCGGTACCTCACAGGGGCCTGGTGGCTACACCTTC. As protein: CASSGTSQGPGGYTF. Full variable domain (rest looked up from reference TRBV9 and TRBJ1-2): DSGVTQTPKHLITATGQRVTLRCSPRSGDLSVYWYQQSLDQGLQFLIQYYNGEERAKGNILERFSAQQFPDLHSELNLSSLELGDSALYFCASSGTSQGPGGYTFGSGTRLTVV.

This clonotype appeared many times. This chain connects TRBV28 to TRBJ1-1; perhaps TRBD1 as D (5 bases). This CDR3 is 12 amino acids long. The V and J ends lost 3 bases and 8 bases respectively, with 10 bases between them. Per the germline V gene, CDR1 is MDHEN and CDR2 is SYDVKM. The CDR3 spells CASSFGAVEAFF. For the CDR3, the DNA is TGTGCCAGCAGTTTCGGGGCCGTAGAAGCTTTCTTT.

In its sample, this clonotype was seen many times. This sequence joins TRBV20-1 and TRBJ2-7; D is uncertain. The CDR3 has 13 amino acids. The V gene lost 6 bases and the J gene lost 2 bases, with 14 bases spanning the gap. Germline assignment: CDR1 DFQATT and CDR2 SNEGSKA (reference sequence). The CDR3 here is CSARPDGTYEQYF. CDR3 bases: TGCAGTGCCCGTCCTGACGGAACCTACGAGCAGTACTTC.

A few counts support this clonotype. One base away lies a much larger clone, so this may be a sequencing read error. This likely comes from a read error, as the CDR3 has no conserved phenylalanine or tryptophan at its end. The V and J genes are TRBV5-1 and TRBJ2-4; 12 bases match TRBD2. J gave up 0 bases and V 4 bases, and 8 bases lay outside the gene matches. The length of the CDR3 is 18 residues. Germline V CDR1 and CDR2: SGHRS, YFSETQ. The CDR3 nucleotides are TGCGCCAGCAGCGGAACTAGCGGGGGGATTTTAGCCAAAAACATTCAGTACTGC. It translates to CASSGTSGGILAKNIQYC.

Of note for this clonotype: A junction end diverges from the germline sequence, so it may reflect a read error. The chain joins TRBV20-1 to TRBJ1-6; TRBD1 might be the D (5 bases). Germline CDR1 DFQATT, CDR2 SNEGSKA (reference sequence). This CDR3 spans 12 amino acids. CDR3 in amino acids: CSARDWGVTLNF. The CDR3 coding sequence is TGCAGTGCTAGAGATTGGGGGGTCACCCTCAACTTT.

This clonotype was recorded many times. CDR3 region: CSATDTSGKETQYF. CDR3 in DNA: TGCAGTGCTACCGACACTAGCGGGAAAGAGACCCAGTACTTC. The J gene is TRBJ2-5, the V gene TRBV20-1; 10 nucleotides line up with TRBD2. Trimming removed 4 bases from V and 3 bases from J; junction bases left unmatched: 5. CDR1 DFQATT and CDR2 SNEGSKA come from the germline V gene (reference sequence). The CDR3 is 14 residues long.

The chain carries TRBV12-3 or TRBV12-4 and TRBJ1-2; 9 nucleotides line up with TRBD1. This CDR3 region has 15 residues. Trimming took 5 bases from V and 7 from J; bases not matched to a gene: 11. The CDR3 bases are TGTGCCAGCAGTCATCTGACAGGGGGTTTTTTTGGCTACACCTTC. Translating it yields CASSHLTGGFFGYTF.

This clonotype was observed at least ten times. The genes are TRBV20-1 and TRBJ2-1; 9 bases line up with TRBD2. The germline gives CDR1 DFQATT, CDR2 SNEGSKA (reference sequence). This CDR3 contains 16 residues. J was trimmed by 2 bases and V by 2 bases; bases with no gene match: 7. This chain's CDR3 is CSARPPRGGAYNEQFF. In nucleotides, the CDR3 is TGCAGTGCTAGACCTCCCCGCGGGGGGGCCTACAATGAGCAGTTCTTC.

In its sample, this clonotype was seen many times. The rearrangement uses TRBV9 and TRBJ2-3; unclear D gene. V was trimmed by 3 bases and J by 0 bases, leaving 11 bases between them. This CDR3 has 15 residues. Germline V gives CDR1 SGDLS, CDR2 YYNGEE. CDR3 region: CASSDRRASTDTQYF. The CDR3 bases are TGTGCCAGCAGCGACCGCCGGGCGAGCACAGATACGCAGTATTTT.

This clonotype was found many times. The CDR3 sequence is CASQRGHGTDTQYF. The CDR3 region has the DNA TGTGCGAGTCAGAGGGGGCATGGCACAGATACGCAGTATTTT. V usage is TRBV7-3 and J usage is TRBJ2-3; TRBD1 aligns across 7 bases. The germline gives CDR1 SGHTA, CDR2 FQGTGA. The CDR3 contains 14 residues. Using reference TRBV7-3 and TRBJ2-3 for the parts outside the CDR3, the full variable domain is GAGVSQTPSNKVTEKGKYVELRCDPISGHTALYWYRQSLGQGPEFLIYFQGTGAADDSGLPNDRFFAVRPEGSVSTLKIQRTERGDSAVYLCASQRGHGTDTQYFGPGTRLTVL.

Ten or more counts support this clonotype. The rearrangement uses TRBV5-1 and TRBJ2-3; D call uncertain. The V end lost 2 bases, the J end lost 0 bases, and 1 base lay between the germline ends. Germline CDR1 reads SGHRS; CDR2 reads YFSETQ. This CDR3 has 12 residues. Here the CDR3 reads CASSFSTDTQYF. The DNA for the CDR3 is TGCGCCAGCAGCTTTAGCACAGATACGCAGTATTTT.

This clonotype was recorded a few times. This may arise from a read error, as a much more abundant clone is one base away. The gene calls are TRBV29-1 and TRBJ2-7; TRBD1 matches 9 bases. Germline V gene sequence: CDR1 SQVTM, CDR2 ANQGSEA. This CDR3 region has 13 residues. The V and J ends lost 8 bases and 7 bases, in that order; junction bases with no gene match: 12. This chain's CDR3 is CSTWGTGPEEQYF. The CDR3 DNA reads TGCAGCACTTGGGGGACAGGGCCGGAAGAGCAGTACTTC.

This clonotype appeared many times. J is TRBJ1-3 and V is TRBV5-1; D is unresolved. The V gene lost 1 base and the J gene lost 0 bases, with 8 bases spanning the gap. The CDR3 extends over 15 amino acids. Germline V gives CDR1 SGHRS, CDR2 YFSETQ. The CDR3 region is CASSLSAFSGNTIYF. The CDR3 region has the DNA TGCGCCAGCAGCTTGTCTGCCTTCTCTGGAAACACCATATATTTT.

This clonotype was recorded at least ten times. This chain connects TRBV7-6 to TRBJ1-3; 7 nucleotides agree with TRBD1. The trim removed 5 bases at V and 3 bases at J, leaving 10 bases unmatched. This CDR3 is 16 amino acids long. Germline V gene lookup returns CDR1 SGHVS and CDR2 FNYEAQ. The CDR3 nucleotides read TGTGCCAGCAGCCTACGGTCAGGGGGGCTTGGAAACACCATATATTTT. Translated: CASSLRSGGLGNTIYF.

This clonotype was counted at least ten times. The chain joins TRBV12-3 or TRBV12-4 to TRBJ2-7; weak D call: TRBD1 (6 bases). The CDR3 totals 13 residues. Between the trimmed V and J ends, which lost 4 bases and 3 bases, there was a span of 10 bases. CDR3 loop: CASSWDILYEQYF. In DNA form, the CDR3 reads TGTGCCAGCAGTTGGGACATCCTCTACGAGCAGTACTTC.